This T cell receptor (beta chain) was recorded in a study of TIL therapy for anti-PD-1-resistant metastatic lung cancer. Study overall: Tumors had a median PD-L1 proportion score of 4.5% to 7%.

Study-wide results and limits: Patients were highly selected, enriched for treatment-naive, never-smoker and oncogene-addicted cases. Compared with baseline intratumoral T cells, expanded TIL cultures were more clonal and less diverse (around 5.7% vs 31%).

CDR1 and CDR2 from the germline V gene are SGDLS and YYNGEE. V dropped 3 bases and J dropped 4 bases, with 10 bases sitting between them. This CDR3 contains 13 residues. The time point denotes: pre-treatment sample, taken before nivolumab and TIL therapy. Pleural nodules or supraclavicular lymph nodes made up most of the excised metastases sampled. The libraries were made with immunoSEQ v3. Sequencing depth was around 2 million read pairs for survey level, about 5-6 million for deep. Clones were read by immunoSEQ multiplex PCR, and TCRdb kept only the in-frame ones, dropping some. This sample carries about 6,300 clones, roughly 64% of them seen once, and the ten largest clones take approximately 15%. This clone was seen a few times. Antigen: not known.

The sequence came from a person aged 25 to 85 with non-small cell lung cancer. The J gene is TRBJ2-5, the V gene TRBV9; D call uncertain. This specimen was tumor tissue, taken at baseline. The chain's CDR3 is CASSAIPRETQYF. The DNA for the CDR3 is TGTGCCAGCAGCGCCATTCCCAGAGAGACCCAGTACTTC.